The clone carrying this TCR beta chain was recorded a few times. Its specificity is not known. Trimming cost V 1 base and J 5 bases, with 12 bases left between them. CDR3 length: 14 amino acids. Germline V gives CDR1 SGHDN, CDR2 FVKESK. These data come from a study of beta chain features in type 1 diabetes. For the study at large: Across the samples, roughly 98,000,000 sorted cells were examined in total.

The study's findings and limits: For cells with high TCR expression, cDNA sequencing could yield over-representation. TCRB CDR3s from Type 1 diabetes patients were moderately but significantly shorter in all four CD4+ subsets. Insertions at VDJ junctions were less frequent in type 1 diabetes patients. These patients also deleted more nucleotides at the same junctions.

Each of the CD4+ naive, central memory, regulatory and stem cell-like memory populations was sorted via CD45RO/CCR7/CD25/CD127/CD95/CD27. Reverse transcription of all isolated RNA meant that expressed TCRB transcripts were sequenced. Generated by immunoSEQ multiplex PCR, the TCRdb table keeps only in-frame clones and is missing some. The sample lists more than 250,000 clones, 20% to 25% occurring once. Sequenced input: naive CD4+ T cells from blood. The TCR originated in a woman younger than 45 with type 1 diabetes. The V gene is TRBV14, the J gene TRBJ2-7; possible D gene TRBD1, 5 bases. CDR3 loop: CASSQGGPANEQYF. The CDR3 DNA reads as TGTGCCAGCAGCCAAGGGGGCCCGGCGAACGAGCAGTACTTC.